This T cell receptor (beta chain) was sequenced for a study of identical twins. This clonotype showed up many times. Its antigen is undetermined. Findings and limits, study-wide: Models underestimated how often monozygotic twins shared out-of-frame TCR alpha.

The CDR3 runs 13 residues. The V end was cut by 5 bases, the J end by 7 bases, with 15 bases between. Germline values: CDR1 DFQATT, CDR2 SNEGSKA (reference sequence). Template switching introduced a universal primer site, and the cDNA bore unique molecular identifiers. TCRdb ran MiXCR on the 5' RACE reads and lists one entry per CDR3 protein. The data show more than 200,000 distinct CDR3 sequences, over 8% seen once. V usage is TRBV20-1 and J usage is TRBJ2-4, with D tentatively TRBD1 (6 bases). Material: memory (CD45RO+) T cells sorted from blood. The clonotype originates from a woman between 18 and 29 years old in good health. The CDR3 region is CSAPYRVSNIQYF. DNA for the CDR3: TGCAGTGCTCCTTACAGGGTTTCGAACATTCAGTACTTC.